This T cell receptor beta chain was captured by sequencing in a study of sequential checkpoint blockade in melanoma. Looking at the study overall: First-line arms were nivolumab then ipilimumab, or the reverse, randomized 1:1. Each arm's sequence ended with maintenance nivolumab.

Measured with immunoSEQ multiplex PCR; TCRdb has only the in-frame clones, and not every one. The sample lists about 28,000 clones, approximately 75% occurring once. Specified treatment: randomized to nivolumab then ipilimumab (arm A) or the reverse (arm B). No patient had prior DNA-damaging chemotherapy. From thawed PBMCs, live CD3+CD8+ cells negative for CD19 and CD56 were sorted. This clonotype was sampled from a human donor with melanoma. The sequences come from CD8+ T cells sorted from blood (inferred from file names), collected from a patient given nivolumab and ipilimumab in sequence.

CDR3 loop: CASSHPVGELFF. CDR3 coding DNA: TGTGCCAGCAGCCATCCGGTCGGGGAGCTGTTTTTT. This chain links TRBV7-6 with TRBJ2-2; D is undetermined. This CDR3 region has 12 residues. From germline, CDR1 is SGHVS and CDR2 FNYEAQ. V lost 5 bases, J lost 7 bases, and 8 bases lay in between.